This entry concerns a single T cell receptor beta chain. What antigen it recognizes has not been identified. No base qualities exist here, and no much larger clone lies one base off it. The CDR3 regions of human TCRbeta chains were analyzed by immunosequencing. The authors' analysis ran thus. Repertoire TCRs were matched against a reference library of SARS-CoV-2-specific TCRs generated with the MIRA antigen-specificity platform. Breadth was defined as the fraction of unique TCRs that were SARS-CoV-2-associated, and depth was defined as the fraction of total T cells that were SARS-CoV-2-associated. Each spike-specific TCR was assigned to its reactive spike region and to a CD4 or CD8 class using the MIRA data. Log10-transformed breadth and depth values were compared by one-way ANOVA with Sidak's multiple comparisons tests. The table comes from immuneACCESS by way of TCRdb, which keeps in-frame sequences with V and J called. Part of the clones is missing from these tables; in studies checked, under half for an unresolved V gene and the rest for unknown reasons. Clone size and V and J calls were adopted from that table, with D and trimming inferred from the DNA. The sample data list 120,000 or so clones, and roughly 91% of these were observed just once. Jointly, the top ten make up less than 8.5% of the sample.

The time point tag for this specimen amounts to: about 28 days (+/-7) after the second vaccine dose. AZD1222 recipients whose second dose came at about 4 weeks and those whose second dose came at about 12 weeks were combined into one group, since spike-specific TCR depth and breadth did not differ between the two schedules. Vaccinee samples came from UK trials COV001 and COV002, including a single-blind randomized controlled phase 2/3 trial of AZD1222 (ChAdOx1 nCoV-19) in healthy adults. Trial participant PBMC samples were collected at day 0 and day 28 after the second dose for TCRbeta chain sequencing. This sample is drawn from a study of T cell responses to AZD1222 COVID-19 vaccine (dated by TCRdb to about 2021). With respect to the entire study: TCR sequencing was performed for roughly 250 trial participants, of whom 207 were given two doses of AZD1222 and around 25 were given two doses of MenACWY control vaccine. Enrollment into the trials was organized by age into subgroups of 18-55, 56-69 and 70-plus years, and those subgroups contained 148, 28 and 57 TCR-sequenced participants, respectively. The paper's findings and limits, for the study overall: Because no day 14 peak-response samples were available, repertoires were characterized only after the peak T cell response. CD4 TCRs associated with the vaccine covered the entire spike protein, and the dominant responses were in regions 160-218 and 743-854. In the small 56-69-year group, the increase in depth fell short of significance, most likely because of low power. A significant rise in spike-specific TCR breadth and depth was observed after two AZD1222 doses relative to day 0 and relative to MenACWY recipients. Reportedly, almost half of the unique spike-specific TCRs recognized epitopes lying outside the regions that are mutated in the B.1.351 and B.1.1.7 variants. Conclusions about previously exposed vaccinees are limited because only five to seven AZD1222 recipients were SARS-CoV-2 seropositive at baseline. Participants were mostly white British and included more females than males, and it was suggested by the authors that clonal diversity may have been underestimated.

From its cysteine to its phenylalanine, the CDR3 spans 17 amino acids. Only the CDR3 part of the read is kept: 51 bases, read in frame from the first base. The sequence is built from TRBV12-2 and TRBJ2-7. TRBV12-2 has pseudogene status. The receptor was derived from an adult who received the AZD1222 COVID-19 vaccine. The specimen comprised peripheral blood, sampled 28 days after the second AZD1222 dose. The encoded CDR3 is CASRSRSGTDFLYEQYF. Here is the DNA: TGTGCAAGTCGCTCCCGAAGCGGGACAGATTTTCTGTACGAGCAGTACTTC.